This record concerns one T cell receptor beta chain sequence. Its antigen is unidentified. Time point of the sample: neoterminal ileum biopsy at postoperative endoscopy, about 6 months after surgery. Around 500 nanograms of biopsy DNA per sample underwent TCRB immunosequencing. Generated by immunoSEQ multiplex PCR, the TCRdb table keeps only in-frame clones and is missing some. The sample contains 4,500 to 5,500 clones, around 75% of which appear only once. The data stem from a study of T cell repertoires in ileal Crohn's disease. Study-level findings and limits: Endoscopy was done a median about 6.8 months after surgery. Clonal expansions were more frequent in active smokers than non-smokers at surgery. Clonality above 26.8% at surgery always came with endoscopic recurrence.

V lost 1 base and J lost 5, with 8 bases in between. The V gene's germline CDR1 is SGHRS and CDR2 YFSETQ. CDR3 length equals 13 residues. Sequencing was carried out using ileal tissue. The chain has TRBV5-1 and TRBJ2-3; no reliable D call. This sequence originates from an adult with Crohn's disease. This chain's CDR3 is CASSLLGEDTQYF. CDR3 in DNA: TGCGCCAGCAGCTTGCTCGGCGAAGATACGCAGTATTTT.